One and the same sample provided the 4 T cell receptor beta chains below, sequenced in a study of blood T cells in healthy people across ages. Primed by a sample-barcoded 5' primer and a J-beta primer mix, a second PCR proceeded for about 6 to 11 cycles. Each CDR3 protein gets one entry after TCRdb re-called the 5' RACE reads with MiXCR. This table has around 900,000 distinct CDR3 sequences, roughly 50% appearing once. The sample comprised blood. The receptors originated from a woman aged 55-75 years in good health.

The CDR3 sequence: CSGGGRHPVSVETQYF. The CDR3 DNA reads TGCAGTGGGGGAGGGAGACACCCGGTTTCTGTAGAGACCCAGTACTTC. V is TRBV20-1 and J is TRBJ2-5, with TRBD2 matching 7 bases. Germline V gene sequence: CDR1 DFQATT, CDR2 SNEGSKA (reference sequence). Germline trimming cut 7 bases from V and 4 bases from J; bases unmatched to any gene: 18. The CDR3 contains 16 residues.

This clonotype was detected a few times. This chain joins TRBV27 and TRBJ2-7; D may be TRBD1 or TRBD2 (5 bases each). The CDR3 runs 14 residues. V was pared by 4 bases and J by 7 bases, with 17 bases between. CDR1 MNHEY and CDR2 SMNVEV come from the germline V gene (reference sequence). The CDR3 is CASSWAGFSGEQYF. The DNA of the CDR3 is TGTGCCAGCAGTTGGGCAGGGTTCTCGGGGGAGCAGTACTTC.

This chain joins TRBV20-1 and TRBJ2-1, with 12 bases lining up with TRBD2. Germline V CDR1 and CDR2: DFQATT, SNEGSKA (reference sequence). This CDR3 spans 15 amino acids. The V segment lost 1 base and the J segment 8 bases; nucleotides outside the gene matches: 6. CDR3 sequence reads: CSARVLAGGRDEQFF. CDR3 coding DNA: TGCAGTGCTAGAGTACTAGCGGGGGGAAGGGATGAGCAGTTCTTC.

This chain links TRBV20-1 with TRBJ2-4; 10 bases line up with TRBD2. The DNA matches TRBJ2-7 better at its end, which makes the J call doubtful. The CDR3 totals 14 residues. Germline CDR1 DFQATT, CDR2 SNEGSKA (reference sequence). In DNA, the CDR3 is TGCAGTGCTAAATTACTAGCGGGGCCCTACGAGCAGTACTTC. It yields the protein CSAKLLAGPYEQYF.